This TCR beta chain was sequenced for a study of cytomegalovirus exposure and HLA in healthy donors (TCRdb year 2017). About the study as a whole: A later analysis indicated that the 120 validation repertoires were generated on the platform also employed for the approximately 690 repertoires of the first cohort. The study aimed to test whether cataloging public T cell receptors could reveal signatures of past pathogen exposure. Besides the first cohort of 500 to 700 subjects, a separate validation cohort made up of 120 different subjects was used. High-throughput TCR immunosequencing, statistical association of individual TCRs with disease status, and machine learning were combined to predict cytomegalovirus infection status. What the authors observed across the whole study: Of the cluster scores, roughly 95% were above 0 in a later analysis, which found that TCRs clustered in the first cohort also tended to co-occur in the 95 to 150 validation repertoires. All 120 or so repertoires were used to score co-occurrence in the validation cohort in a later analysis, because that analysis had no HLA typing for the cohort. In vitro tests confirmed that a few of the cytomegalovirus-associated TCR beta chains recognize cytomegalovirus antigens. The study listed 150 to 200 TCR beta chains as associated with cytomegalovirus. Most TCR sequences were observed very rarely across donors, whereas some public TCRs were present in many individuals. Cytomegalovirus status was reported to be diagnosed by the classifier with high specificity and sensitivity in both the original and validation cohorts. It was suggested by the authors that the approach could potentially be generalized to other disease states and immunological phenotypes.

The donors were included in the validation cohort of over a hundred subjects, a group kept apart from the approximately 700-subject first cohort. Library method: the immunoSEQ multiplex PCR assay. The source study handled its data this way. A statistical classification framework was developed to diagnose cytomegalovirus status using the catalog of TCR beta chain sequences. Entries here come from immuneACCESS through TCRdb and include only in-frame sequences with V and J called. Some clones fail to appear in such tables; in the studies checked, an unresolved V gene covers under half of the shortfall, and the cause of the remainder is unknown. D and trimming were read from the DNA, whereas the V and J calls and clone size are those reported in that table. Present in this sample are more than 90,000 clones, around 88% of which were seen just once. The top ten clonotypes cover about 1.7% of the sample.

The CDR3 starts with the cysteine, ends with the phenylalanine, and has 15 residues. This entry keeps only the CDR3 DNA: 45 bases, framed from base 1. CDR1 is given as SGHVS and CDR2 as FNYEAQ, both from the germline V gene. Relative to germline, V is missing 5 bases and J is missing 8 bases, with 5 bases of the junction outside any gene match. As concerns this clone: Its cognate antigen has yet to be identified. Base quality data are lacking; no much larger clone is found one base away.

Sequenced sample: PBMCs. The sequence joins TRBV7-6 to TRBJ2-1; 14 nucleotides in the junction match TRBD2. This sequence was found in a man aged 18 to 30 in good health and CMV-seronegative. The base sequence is TGTGCCAGCAGCGCTCAGACTAGCGGGGGGGATGAGCAGTTCTTC. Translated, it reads CASSAQTSGGDEQFF. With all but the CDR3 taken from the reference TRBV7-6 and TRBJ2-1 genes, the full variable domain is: GAGVSQSPRYKVTKRGQDVALRCDPISGHVSLYWYRQALGQGPEFLTYFNYEAQQDKSGLPNDRFSAERPEGSISTLTIQRTEQRDSAMYRCASSAQTSGGDEQFFGPGTRLTVL.